The subject of this entry is one TCR beta chain. Its specificity is not known. This specimen comes from a study of radiotherapy plus CTLA-4 blockade in lung cancer. The assay was immunoSEQ multiplex PCR, and TCRdb's table has in-frame clones only and misses some. The sample lists roughly 130,000 clones; around 90% were seen once. The study gave focal radiation plus ipilimumab CTLA-4 blockade to patients with chemo-refractory metastatic non-small-cell lung cancer. With 4 bases clipped from V and 6 bases from J, the junction kept 7 bases outside the gene matches. The CDR3 is 14 amino acids. The germline CDR1 and CDR2 sequences are LNHDA and SQIVND (reference sequence). Broader study findings: There was expansion of tumor-derived TCR clones in blood after radiotherapy plus ipilimumab. Alongside interferon-beta, early blood T cell clone dynamics were reportedly the best predictor of response.

The sequenced sample was peripheral blood, obtained from a patient treated with radiotherapy plus ipilimumab. The chain couples TRBV19 to TRBJ2-7, with 9 positions matching TRBD2. This receptor was taken from a human donor with non-small cell lung cancer that progressed on radiotherapy plus ipilimumab. CDR3 DNA: TGTGCCAGTAGTAGGGTGGCGGGAGGGCTCGAGCAGTACTTC. This encodes CASSRVAGGLEQYF.